These 27 T cell receptor beta chains were sequenced from one sample in a study of identical twins (TCRdb year 2016). The receptor library was made with 5' RACE. Sequencing relied on an Illumina HiSeq 2000. TCRdb reprocessed the public reads (quality trimming at Q25 with fastp, clone calling with MiXCR) and kept in-frame beta chains. CDR3 protein sequences are deduplicated, and each keeps its most common genes and DNA. The sample table contains 1.5 million to 2 million distinct CDR3 sequences; only one count was recorded for around 29% of them. Approximately 0.29% of the sample lies in the top ten. The sample was cord blood. The receptors come from a newborn girl in good health.

The rearrangement uses TRBV20-1 and TRBJ2-5; D remains ambiguous. The CDR3 runs 12 residues. V lost 3 bases to trimming and J lost 5 bases, with 10 bases between them. Germline V gene sequence: CDR1 DFQATT, CDR2 SNEGSKA (reference sequence). As DNA, the CDR3 is TGCAGTGCTAGGAGGTATCGGGAGACCCAGTACTTC. Its protein product is CSARRYRETQYF.

The chain combines TRBV20-1 with TRBJ2-5, with D uncertain. The germline CDR1 and CDR2 sequences are DFQATT and SNEGSKA (reference sequence). The CDR3 contains 15 residues. The V end was cut by 0 bases, the J end by 2 bases, with 13 bases between. CDR3 nucleotide sequence: TGCAGTGCTAGAGATGCTCGGCAGGTTCAAGAGACCCAGTACTTC. This codes for CSARDARQVQETQYF.

This chain links TRBV20-1 with TRBJ2-1; TRBD2 matches at 10 bases. The CDR3 runs to 15 residues. V trimming: 4 bases; J trimming: 2 bases; junction bases outside the gene matches: 5. Germline V gene sequence: CDR1 DFQATT, CDR2 SNEGSKA (reference sequence). CDR3 residues: CSAKISGGAYNEQFF. CDR3 in DNA: TGCAGTGCTAAGATCAGCGGGGGGGCCTACAATGAGCAGTTCTTC.

The chain has TRBV28 and TRBJ2-7; 9 nucleotides agree with TRBD1. J was trimmed by 3 bases and V by 3 bases; bases with no gene match: 9. The CDR3 consists of 16 residues. Germline V CDR1 and CDR2: MDHEN, SYDVKM. The CDR3 sequence is CASSFRPGQGVYEQYF. CDR3 nucleotides: TGTGCCAGCAGTTTCCGACCGGGACAGGGTGTCTACGAGCAGTACTTC. Complete variable domain (other parts from reference TRBV28 and TRBJ2-7): DVKVTQSSRYLVKRTGEKVFLECVQDMDHENMFWYRQDPGLGLRLIYFSYDVKMKEKGDIPEGYSVSREKKERFSLILESASTNQTSMYLCASSFRPGQGVYEQYFGPGTRLTVT.

The CDR3 loop reads CASSQGRHTGELFF. CDR3 bases: TGTGCCAGCAGCCAAGGGCGCCACACCGGGGAGCTGTTTTTT. The chain joins TRBV4-2 to TRBJ2-2; D uncertain. With 1 base removed from V and 3 bases from J, the gap between germline ends came to 6 bases. In germline, CDR1 is LGHNA, CDR2 YNFKEQ. CDR3 length: 14 amino acids.

This clonotype occurred many times. The chain recombines TRBV29-1 with TRBJ2-6; D not certain. Trimming stripped 5 bases from V and 4 bases from J, with 9 bases between. This CDR3 is built from 13 residues. The germline V gene encodes CDR1 SQVTM and CDR2 ANQGSEA. The CDR3 coding sequence is TGCAGCGTTTGTCTTTCGGGGGCCAACGTCCTGACTTTC. Protein: CSVCLSGANVLTF. The whole variable domain, remainder taken from reference TRBV29-1 and TRBJ2-6, is SAVISQKPSRDICQRGTSLTIQCQVDSQVTMMFWYRQQPGQSLTLIATANQGSEATYESGFVIDKFPISRPNLTFSTLTVSNMSPEDSSIYLCSVCLSGANVLTFGAGSRLTVL.

A few counts support this clonotype. The rearrangement uses TRBV7-2 and TRBJ2-4; TRBD2 agrees at 9 bases. Judging by the DNA end, TRBJ2-7 fits better; the J call may be wrong. The CDR3 consists of 16 residues. Germline V CDR1 and CDR2: SGHTA, FQGNSA. CDR3 protein: CASSLAAASGMNEQYF. In nucleotides, the CDR3 is TGTGCCAGCAGCTTAGCGGCGGCTAGCGGGATGAACGAGCAGTACTTC.

This clonotype was counted a few times. This chain uses TRBV30 with TRBJ1-2; D call uncertain. Germline CDR1 and CDR2: GTSNPN and SVGIG (reference sequence). The germline V and J ends were trimmed by 2 bases and 5 bases, with 6 bases remaining between them. The CDR3 sequence is 11 residues long. DNA of the CDR3: TGTGCCTGGAGTCCCGGATATGGCTACACCTTC. This encodes CAWSPGYGYTF.

V gene TRBV5-1 combines with J gene TRBJ1-1; possibly TRBD1 for D (5 bases). V dropped 4 bases and J dropped 3 bases, with 16 bases sitting between them. In germline, CDR1 is SGHRS, CDR2 YFSETQ. CDR3 length: 15 residues. The CDR3 coding sequence is TGCGCCAGCAGCCGATTCGACAGTGGATACACTGAAGCTTTCTTT. Amino acids: CASSRFDSGYTEAFF.

This clonotype was seen more than once but under ten times. The chain has TRBV27 and TRBJ2-3; D is unresolved. The CDR3 is 12 residues long. Per the germline V gene, CDR1 is MNHEY and CDR2 is SMNVEV (reference sequence). Trimming removed 8 bases from V and 3 bases from J, with 9 bases in between. This chain's CDR3 is CASAPPTDTQYF. The CDR3, as DNA: TGTGCCAGCGCCCCACCGACAGATACGCAGTATTTT.

This clonotype was seen a handful of times. J is TRBJ1-4 and V is TRBV5-4; D unresolved. Germline V lookup: CDR1 SGHNT, CDR2 YYREEE (reference sequence). The CDR3 runs to 14 residues. Trimming pared 2 bases from V and 10 bases from J, leaving 15 bases between. The CDR3 loop reads CASSLLPETGKLFF. The CDR3 nucleotides are TGTGCCAGCAGCTTACTGCCGGAAACCGGAAAACTGTTTTTT. Full variable domain (rest looked up from reference TRBV5-4 and TRBJ1-4): ETGVTQSPTHLIKTRGQQVTLRCSSQSGHNTVSWYQQALGQGPQFIFQYYREEENGRGNFPPRFSGLQFPNYSSELNVNALELDDSALYLCASSLLPETGKLFFGSGTQLSVL.

This clonotype was counted only a few times. The chain uses TRBV5-1 and TRBJ2-1; possibly TRBD2 for D (5 bases). V was trimmed by 4 bases and J by 6 bases, leaving 8 bases between them. The CDR3 runs 12 residues. The V gene's germline CDR1 is SGHRS and CDR2 YFSETQ. The CDR3, as DNA: TGCGCCAGCAGCGCGACTACCAATGAGCAGTTCTTC. Protein sequence: CASSATTNEQFF. The entire variable domain, with the rest obtained from reference TRBV5-1 and TRBJ2-1, is as follows: KAGVTQTPRYLIKTRGQQVTLSCSPISGHRSVSWYQQTPGQGLQFLFEYFSETQRNKGNFPGRFSGRQFSNSRSEMNVSTLELGDSALYLCASSATTNEQFFGPGTRLTVL.

This clonotype was detected once. The chain links TRBV27 to TRBJ2-3, with D unresolved. The length of the CDR3 is 13 residues. The germline V gene encodes CDR1 MNHEY and CDR2 SMNVEV (reference sequence). The ends were cut back, 4 bases at V and 3 bases at J, with 8 bases in the middle. The CDR3 loop reads CASSYMETDTQYF. The CDR3 DNA reads as TGTGCCAGCAGTTATATGGAGACAGATACGCAGTATTTT.

This clonotype was detected only a few times. The chain uses TRBV18 and TRBJ2-7, with 9 nucleotides matching TRBD1. CDR1 is KGHSH, CDR2 LQKENI, per germline. After removal of 1 base from V and 10 bases from J, the junction contained 8 bases not matched to a gene. This CDR3 spans 14 amino acids. CDR3 region: CASSPRGQGQEQYF. The CDR3 DNA reads as TGTGCCAGCTCACCACGCGGACAGGGGCAGGAACAGTACTTC.

This clonotype was counted only a few times. The chain recombines TRBV4-2 with TRBJ2-3, with 13 nucleotides matching TRBD2. The V segment lost 4 bases and the J segment 6 bases; nucleotides outside the gene matches: 19. This CDR3 contains 20 residues. Germline-derived CDR1 and CDR2 are LGHNA and YNFKEQ. CDR3 region: CASSPERWTSGSIGPDTQYF. The CDR3 DNA reads TGTGCCAGCAGCCCGGAGAGGTGGACTAGCGGGAGCATAGGACCCGATACGCAGTATTTT.

V and J are TRBV6-2 or TRBV6-3 and TRBJ2-1, with TRBD2 matching 11 bases. Germline trimming cut 1 base from V and 8 bases from J; bases unmatched to any gene: 4. Germline CDR1 is MNHEY and CDR2 is SVGEGT. The CDR3 consists of 15 residues. CDR3 residues: CASSYLAGGPHEQFF. CDR3 DNA sequence: TGTGCCAGCAGTTACTTAGCGGGAGGGCCCCATGAGCAGTTCTTC.

The chain joins TRBV2 to TRBJ1-1; tentative D call: TRBD1 (5 bases). Germline V gives CDR1 SNHLY, CDR2 FYNNEI. The CDR3 covers 14 residues. Trimming shortened V by 2 bases and J by 3 bases, and 10 bases separated the two germline ends. The DNA for the CDR3 is TGTGCCAGCAGTGAACTGGGGGGACACACTGAAGCTTTCTTT. Protein product: CASSELGGHTEAFF.

CDR3 protein: CASRPSASGNYNEQFF. CDR3 DNA sequence: TGTGCCAGCAGGCCCTCAGCTAGCGGGAACTACAATGAGCAGTTCTTC. The gene calls are TRBV28 and TRBJ2-1, with 9 positions matching TRBD2. CDR3 length: 16 amino acids. The V and J ends lost 6 bases and 3 bases, in that order; junction bases with no gene match: 9. CDR1 MDHEN and CDR2 SYDVKM come from the germline V gene.

This chain joins TRBV20-1 and TRBJ2-7; 12 bases line up with TRBD1. Germline V gene lookup returns CDR1 DFQATT and CDR2 SNEGSKA (reference sequence). The CDR3 is made up of 14 amino acids. Losses at the gene ends were 5 bases for V and 2 bases for J; bases not matched to a gene: 4. In DNA form, the CDR3 reads TGCAGTGCTGGGACAGGGGGCCAAACCTACGAGCAGTACTTC. Protein: CSAGTGGQTYEQYF.

This clonotype occurred a few times. V usage is TRBV11-2 and J usage is TRBJ1-1; D is unresolved. This CDR3 contains 15 residues. Germline CDR1 reads SGHAT; CDR2 reads FQNNGV. V lost 1 base to trimming and J lost 1 base, with 10 bases between them. The CDR3 DNA follows: TGTGCCAGCAGCTTAGTCATAGGCGGGAACACTGAAGCTTTCTTT. As protein: CASSLVIGGNTEAFF.

CDR3 nucleotide sequence: TGTGCCAGCAGCGCCGTGGACAGGGGGCAAGAGACCCAGTACTTC. Its protein product is CASSAVDRGQETQYF. The gene calls are TRBV7-9 and TRBJ2-5, with 10 bases identical to TRBD1. Losses at the gene ends were 5 bases for V and 2 bases for J; bases not matched to a gene: 5. The length of the CDR3 is 15 residues. The germline gives CDR1 SEHNR, CDR2 FQNEAQ (reference sequence).

This clonotype has a handful of counts. The chain recombines TRBV10-3 with TRBJ2-3, with D uncertain. Germline lookup yields CDR1 ENHRY and CDR2 SYGVKD. This CDR3 is built from 18 residues. V lost 0 bases and J lost 3, with 19 bases in between. DNA of the CDR3: TGTGCCATCAGTGAGTCGACGGCCCTGAATACCGCAACAGATACGCAGTATTTT. This translates into CAISESTALNTATDTQYF.

This clonotype has only a few counts. This chain joins TRBV11-3 and TRBJ2-3, with D unclear. The V end lost 1 base, the J end lost 1 base, and 12 bases lay between the germline ends. Looked up from germline, CDR1 is SGHNT and CDR2 is YENEEA. This CDR3 has 16 residues. CDR3 sequence: CASSLGLVPGTDTQYF. The CDR3 coding sequence is TGTGCCAGCAGCTTAGGGCTCGTTCCGGGCACAGATACGCAGTATTTT.

This clonotype was seen ten or more times. The CDR3: CASSGQVNTEAFF. The CDR3 nucleotides are TGTGCCAGCAGCGGACAGGTGAACACTGAAGCTTTCTTT. The rearrangement links TRBV7-9 to TRBJ1-1; the match to TRBD1 covers 7 bases. Trimming at V came to 5 bases and at J to 0 bases, leaving 0 bases not matched to a gene. The CDR3 has 13 amino acids. Germline assignment: CDR1 SEHNR and CDR2 FQNEAQ (reference sequence). Drawing the rest from reference TRBV7-9 and TRBJ1-1, the complete variable domain is DTGVSQNPRHKITKRGQNVTFRCDPISEHNRLYWYRQTLGQGPEFLTYFQNEAQLEKSRLLSDRFSAERPKGSFSTLEIQRTEQGDSAMYLCASSGQVNTEAFFGQGTRLTVV.

This chain joins TRBV6-1 and TRBJ1-2, with TRBD1 identical over 11 bases. Germline values: CDR1 MNHNS, CDR2 SASEGT. Trimming cost V 1 base and J 4 bases; bases outside gene matches: 2. The CDR3 covers 15 residues. The CDR3 DNA reads as TGTGCCAGCAGTGAAGGGACAGGGGGCAGCTATGGCTACACCTTC. Its protein is CASSEGTGGSYGYTF.

In its sample, this clonotype was seen many times. The chain has TRBV6-5 and TRBJ2-1; weak D call: TRBD2 (5 bases). V was cut by 6 bases and J by 4 bases, with 16 bases left in between. Germline CDR1 reads MNHEY; CDR2 reads SVGAGI. The CDR3 spans 15 residues. DNA for the CDR3: TGTGCCAGCAGACCCAGTGGAGGTCCTTACAATGAGCAGTTCTTC. Translation gives CASRPSGGPYNEQFF.

This clonotype was picked up a small number of times. This chain uses TRBV2 with TRBJ1-5, with D tentatively TRBD1 (6 bases). This CDR3 is 15 amino acids long. Germline CDR1 SNHLY, CDR2 FYNNEI. With 4 bases removed from V and 0 bases from J, the gap between germline ends came to 10 bases. Here the CDR3 DNA reads TGTGCCAGCAGTGGTCAGGGGACTAGCAATCAGCCCCAGCATTTT. This gives the protein CASSGQGTSNQPQHF.